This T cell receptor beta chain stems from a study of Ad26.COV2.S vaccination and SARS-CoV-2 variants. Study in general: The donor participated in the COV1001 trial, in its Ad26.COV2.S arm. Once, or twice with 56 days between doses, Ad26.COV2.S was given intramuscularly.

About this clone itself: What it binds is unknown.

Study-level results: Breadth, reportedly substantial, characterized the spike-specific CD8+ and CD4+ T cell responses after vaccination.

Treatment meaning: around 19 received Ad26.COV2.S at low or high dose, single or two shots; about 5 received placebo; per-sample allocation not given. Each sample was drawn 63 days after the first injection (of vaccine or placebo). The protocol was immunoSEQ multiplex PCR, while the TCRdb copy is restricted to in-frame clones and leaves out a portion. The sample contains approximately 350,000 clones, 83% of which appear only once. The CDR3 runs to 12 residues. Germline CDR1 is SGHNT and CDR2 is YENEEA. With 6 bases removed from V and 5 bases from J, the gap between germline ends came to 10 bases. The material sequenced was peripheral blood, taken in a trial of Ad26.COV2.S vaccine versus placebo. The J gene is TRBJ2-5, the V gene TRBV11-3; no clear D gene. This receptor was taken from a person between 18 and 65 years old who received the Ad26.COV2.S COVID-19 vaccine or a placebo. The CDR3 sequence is CASRLAGETQYF. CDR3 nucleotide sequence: TGTGCCAGCAGATTGGCTGGGGAGACCCAGTACTTC.